This TCR beta chain was found in a study of T cells in Graves' hyperthyroidism and ophthalmopathy. Findings and caveats of the study: Researchers report that a 13 V-J model separated ophthalmopathy from stable hyperthyroidism.

Amplified TCR beta CDR3 regions derived from RNA transcripts. Initially, a first-round RT-PCR of the TCR CDR3 employed the HTBI primer set. TCRdb passed the multiplex PCR reads through MiXCR, listing each CDR3 protein once. The sample has 95,000 to 100,000 distinct CDR3 sequences, roughly 49% seen once. These patients, aged 18 to 65, had recently diagnosed hyperthyroidism lasting under 2 months. Thyroid ultrasound, orbital computed tomography, clinical symptoms, and serum thyroxine and TRAb underpinned diagnoses. This clonotype was seen ten or more times. The target antigen is unknown. The TCR was taken from a woman aged 40 to 50 with Graves' hyperthyroidism. Sequenced material: blood.

CDR3 nucleotides: TGCGCCAGCAGCTTGACGTTCGCGGTTAAATCCTACGAGCAGTACTTC. Translated, it gives CASSLTFAVKSYEQYF. The V and J genes are TRBV5-1 and TRBJ2-7; D call uncertain. The length of the CDR3 is 16 residues. V dropped 1 base and J dropped 1 base, with 15 bases sitting between them. Germline CDR1 is SGHRS and CDR2 is YFSETQ. Looking up the rest from reference TRBV5-1 and TRBJ2-7 gives the full variable domain: KAGVTQTPRYLIKTRGQQVTLSCSPISGHRSVSWYQQTPGQGLQFLFEYFSETQRNKGNFPGRFSGRQFSNSRSEMNVSTLELGDSALYLCASSLTFAVKSYEQYFGPGTRLTVT.